The TCR beta chain described here comes from a study of T cells in Graves' hyperthyroidism and ophthalmopathy. CDR3 size: 15 residues. From germline, CDR1 is SGHAT and CDR2 FQNNGV. The germline V and J ends were trimmed by 3 bases and 0 bases, with 10 bases remaining between them. At least ten counts were recorded for this clonotype. RNA transcripts were the template for amplifying TCR beta CDR3 regions. HTBI primers were used for first-round RT-PCR of the TCR CDR3. MiXCR, applied by TCRdb to the multiplex PCR reads, yields one record per CDR3 protein. The sample carries around 490,000 distinct CDR3 sequences, about 20% recorded once. Each ophthalmopathy patient scored at least 3 on the Clinical Activity Score and at least 4 on NOSPECS grade, with duration under 3 months.

Specimen: blood. The sequence was obtained from a man aged 40-55 years with Graves' ophthalmopathy. The gene calls are TRBV11-2 and TRBJ2-3; D gene uncertain. In DNA form, the CDR3 reads TGTGCCAGCAGCTTTTTTACGGCTAGCACAGATACGCAGTATTTT. Translation gives CASSFFTASTDTQYF.